Below, 27 T cell receptor beta chains from the same sample are listed, as sequenced in a study of CD8+ T cells in alopecia areata. cDNA prepared by RNA extraction and subsequent reverse transcription served as the template for sequencing. The repertoire was sequenced with immunoSEQ multiplex PCR; TCRdb's copy has only in-frame clones and lacks some. The sample records some 240,000 clones, about three fifths being singletons. The sequencing used CD4+ T cells sorted from blood, collected at week 0. The receptors originated from a human donor with alopecia areata.

This chain uses TRBV6-6 with TRBJ2-5; maybe TRBD1 (6 bases). From germline, CDR1 is MNHNY and CDR2 SVGAGI (reference sequence). The CDR3 loop spans 12 amino acids. Between the trimmed V and J ends, which lost 6 bases and 3 bases, there was a span of 8 bases. CDR3 protein: CASRAGEETQYF. The CDR3 bases are TGTGCCAGCAGAGCAGGGGAAGAGACCCAGTACTTC.

The chain is built from TRBV5-1 and TRBJ2-1; 7 nucleotides line up with TRBD1. Per germline, CDR1 SGHRS and CDR2 YFSETQ. Germline trimming cut 2 bases from V and 2 bases from J; bases unmatched to any gene: 10. The CDR3 contains 17 residues. CDR3 amino acids: CASSFQGGPATYNEQFF. As DNA, the CDR3 is TGCGCCAGCAGCTTTCAAGGGGGCCCCGCTACCTACAATGAGCAGTTCTTC.

J is TRBJ1-1 and V is TRBV29-1; D unclear. The ends were cut back, 7 bases at V and 3 bases at J, with 15 bases in the middle. This CDR3 comprises 13 residues. CDR1 is SQVTM and CDR2 is ANQGSEA in the germline V gene. The CDR3 nucleotides are TGCAGCGCATGCCGAGATACGGACACTGAAGCTTTCTTT. It encodes CSACRDTDTEAFF. The full variable domain, its missing parts supplied by reference TRBV29-1 and TRBJ1-1, is SAVISQKPSRDICQRGTSLTIQCQVDSQVTMMFWYRQQPGQSLTLIATANQGSEATYESGFVIDKFPISRPNLTFSTLTVSNMSPEDSSIYLCSACRDTDTEAFFGQGTRLTVV.

This clone appeared once. V gene TRBV14 combines with J gene TRBJ2-7, with a tentative D call TRBD1 (5 bases). The length of the CDR3 is 16 residues. The V end was cut by 0 bases, the J end by 0 bases, with 12 bases between. The germline V gene has CDR1 SGHDN and CDR2 FVKESK. CDR3 bases: TGTGCCAGCAGCCAAGATAGGGGCAGCCACTCCTACGAGCAGTACTTC. Translation: CASSQDRGSHSYEQYF.

This clone has a handful of counts. The chain carries TRBV27 and TRBJ1-5, with TRBD1 matching 8 bases. The ends lost 6 bases at V and 0 bases at J; junction bases unmatched: 7. The CDR3 sequence is 16 residues long. From germline, CDR1 is MNHEY and CDR2 SMNVEV (reference sequence). This chain's CDR3 is CASRLGQGYSNQPQHF. The DNA of the CDR3 is TGTGCCAGCAGGCTCGGACAGGGATATAGCAATCAGCCCCAGCATTTT.

The V gene is TRBV19, the J gene TRBJ2-3; no definite D call. The V gene lost 4 bases and the J gene lost 5 bases, with 10 bases spanning the gap. This CDR3 contains 13 residues. The V gene's germline CDR1 is LNHDA and CDR2 SQIVND (reference sequence). The chain's CDR3 is CASSRRPGDTQYF. In DNA form, the CDR3 reads TGTGCCAGTAGTAGAAGACCGGGAGATACGCAGTATTTT.

The chain links TRBV30 to TRBJ2-1; maybe TRBD1 (5 bases). The CDR3 sequence is 12 residues long. Germline CDR1 is GTSNPN and CDR2 is SVGIG (reference sequence). V lost 6 bases and J lost 4, with 10 bases in between. The CDR3 sequence is CACGTGYNEQFF. The CDR3 DNA sequence: TGTGCCTGCGGAACAGGATACAATGAGCAGTTCTTC.

The gene calls are TRBV14 and TRBJ1-6, with no clear D. The CDR3 covers 13 residues. Trimming shortened V by 1 base and J by 10 bases, and 8 bases separated the two germline ends. CDR1 and CDR2 (germline): SGHDN, FVKESK. The CDR3 nucleotides read TGTGCCAGCAGCCAAGTTTTCACCTCACCCCTCCACTTT. This gives the protein CASSQVFTSPLHF.

The rearrangement joins TRBV11-1 to TRBJ1-2, with a weak D call TRBD1 (6 bases). This CDR3 region has 13 residues. Trimming shortened V by 5 bases and J by 8 bases, and 15 bases separated the two germline ends. Germline V gene data show CDR1 as SGHAT and CDR2 as FQDESV (reference sequence). CDR3 region: CASSPSDSRGYTF. In nucleotides, the CDR3 is TGTGCCAGCAGCCCTTCGGACAGTCGGGGCTACACCTTC.

This clone appeared a few times. Other nucleotide sequences from this sample produce the same CDR3. The genes are TRBV15 and TRBJ1-1; D is unresolved. The CDR3 loop spans 13 amino acids. Trimming pared 5 bases from V and 0 bases from J, leaving 7 bases between. Germline V gene data show CDR1 as LNHNV and CDR2 as YYDKDF (reference sequence). In DNA, the CDR3 is TGTGCCACCAGCGGAGGTATGAACACTGAAGCTTTCTTT. This sequence encodes CATSGGMNTEAFF. The variable domain in full, completed from reference TRBV15 and TRBJ1-1, reads DAMVIQNPRYQVTQFGKPVTLSCSQTLNHNVMYWYQQKSSQAPKLLFHYYDKDFNNEADTPDNFQSRRPNTSFCFLDIRSPGLGDTAMYLCATSGGMNTEAFFGQGTRLTVV.

This chain connects TRBV29-1 to TRBJ1-1, with D possibly TRBD1 on 6 matching bases. Trimming shortened V by 6 bases and J by 9 bases, and 17 bases separated the two germline ends. Germline CDR1 SQVTM, CDR2 ANQGSEA. CDR3 length equals 12 residues. The CDR3 DNA reads as TGCAGCGTAGCTGATGGGGGGCTTAAAGCTTTCTTT. Protein sequence: CSVADGGLKAFF.

V gene TRBV5-1 combines with J gene TRBJ2-6, with 11 bases fitting TRBD2. After removal of 4 bases from V and 0 bases from J, the junction contained 6 bases not matched to a gene. The CDR3 length is 18 residues. Germline assignment: CDR1 SGHRS and CDR2 YFSETQ. CDR3 sequence (DNA): TGCGCCAGCAGCCCCGGACTAGCGGGTCCCTCTGGGGCCAACGTCCTGACTTTC. It translates to CASSPGLAGPSGANVLTF.

A remark on this clone: The junction shows a germline mismatch at one end, possibly a read error. V is TRBV7-7 and J is TRBJ2-2, with TRBD2 as a possible D gene (6 bases). The V gene's germline CDR1 is SSHAT and CDR2 FNYEAQ (reference sequence). This CDR3 spans 15 amino acids. The CDR3 reads CASSLEGVGTGELFF. CDR3 nucleotides: TGTGCTAGCAGCTTGGAGGGAGTTGGAACCGGGGAGCTGTTTTTT. Combining the CDR3 with reference TRBV7-7 and TRBJ2-2 gives the whole variable domain GAGVSQSPRYKVTKRGQDVTLRCDPISSHATLYWYQQALGQGPEFLTYFNYEAQPDKSGLPSDRFSAERPEGSISTLTIQRTEQRDSAMYRCASSLEGVGTGELFFGEGSRLTVL.

The rearrangement joins TRBV30 to TRBJ2-1; TRBD2 aligns across 13 bases. CDR3 length equals 15 residues. CDR1 is GTSNPN, CDR2 SVGIG, per germline (reference sequence). V lost 5 bases and J lost 8; bases outside the gene matches: 9. The CDR3 region is CAWFVLGLAGDEQFF. Written as DNA, the CDR3 is TGTGCCTGGTTTGTTCTTGGACTAGCGGGAGATGAGCAGTTCTTC. Complete variable domain (other parts from reference TRBV30 and TRBJ2-1): SQTIHQWPATLVQPVGSPLSLECTVEGTSNPNLYWYRQAAGRGLQLLFYSVGIGQISSEVPQNLSASRPQDRQFILSSKKLLLSDSGFYLCAWFVLGLAGDEQFFGPGTRLTVL.

J is TRBJ1-5 and V is TRBV4-1; 12 bases map to TRBD1. The CDR3 is made up of 17 amino acids. V lost 3 bases to trimming and J lost 6 bases; unmatched junction nucleotides: 9. The germline V gene encodes CDR1 MGHRA and CDR2 YSYEKL. In DNA form, the CDR3 reads TGCGCCAGCAGCCATTCGGGACAGGGGGCGCAGGGTCAGCCCCAGCATTTT. This codes for CASSHSGQGAQGQPQHF.

This clone was detected a few times. The V call is TRBV2, the J call TRBJ1-2; D gene uncertain. Trimming took off 1 base at V and 1 base at J, with 4 bases between the two ends. Germline V gene lookup returns CDR1 SNHLY and CDR2 FYNNEI. This CDR3 region has 13 residues. DNA for the CDR3: TGTGCCAGCAGTGAAGAACTTAACTATGGCTACACCTTC. As protein: CASSEELNYGYTF.

V usage is TRBV15 and J usage is TRBJ1-2; 10 bases are a match to TRBD1. The CDR3 contains 15 residues. V lost 5 bases, J lost 4 bases, and 7 bases stayed unmatched. The germline CDR1 and CDR2 sequences are LNHNV and YYDKDF (reference sequence). Here the CDR3 DNA reads TGTGCCACCAGCCCGGACAGGGGGTATTTCTATGGCTACACCTTC. Protein product: CATSPDRGYFYGYTF.

The J gene is TRBJ1-5, the V gene TRBV4-2, with D uncertain. Germline V CDR1 and CDR2: LGHNA, YNFKEQ. The CDR3 covers 16 residues. With 0 bases removed from V and 5 bases from J, the gap between germline ends came to 14 bases. CDR3 residues: CASSQEPQVTYQPQHF. In DNA form, the CDR3 reads TGTGCCAGCAGCCAAGAGCCGCAGGTAACCTATCAGCCCCAGCATTTT.

The genes are TRBV5-1 and TRBJ2-1; tentatively, D is TRBD2 (5 bases). CDR3 length: 12 residues. V was trimmed by 4 bases and J by 10 bases, leaving 12 bases between them. Germline lookup yields CDR1 SGHRS and CDR2 YFSETQ. The CDR3 region is CASSLGGWEQFF. The CDR3 DNA reads TGCGCCAGCAGCCTAGGAGGATGGGAGCAGTTCTTC.

This clone has just one count. The V and J genes are TRBV6-1 and TRBJ2-1; D is unresolved. Per germline, CDR1 MNHNS and CDR2 SASEGT. The V gene lost 5 bases and the J gene lost 6 bases, with 14 bases spanning the gap. The CDR3 runs to 14 residues. CDR3 nucleotides: TGTGCCAGCAGTCGAACAATCGGTGGCAATGAGCAGTTCTTC. Encoded protein: CASSRTIGGNEQFF.

This clone was counted a few times. V is TRBV9 and J is TRBJ1-4; TRBD1 is a possible D gene (5 bases). Trimming took off 1 base at V and 4 bases at J, with 8 bases between the two ends. Germline V gene lookup returns CDR1 SGDLS and CDR2 YYNGEE. The CDR3 covers 14 residues. As DNA, the CDR3 is TGTGCCAGCAGCGTACAACAGGATAATGAAAAACTGTTTTTT. Its translation: CASSVQQDNEKLFF.

The chain joins TRBV9 to TRBJ1-2; 7 bases fit TRBD1. V lost 3 bases and J lost 7; bases outside the gene matches: 9. The length of the CDR3 is 14 residues. The germline CDR1 and CDR2 sequences are SGDLS and YYNGEE. The CDR3 reads CASSANRGRGGYTF. The CDR3 region has the DNA TGTGCCAGCAGCGCCAACAGGGGCCGGGGTGGCTACACCTTC.

This clone was counted only a few times. The V call is TRBV5-1, the J call TRBJ1-4; D unresolved. V lost 4 bases, J lost 5 bases, and 9 bases lay in between. This CDR3 is built from 13 residues. Germline V lookup: CDR1 SGHRS, CDR2 YFSETQ. The DNA of the CDR3 is TGCGCCAGCAGCACCCGGCAGAATGAAAAACTGTTTTTT. Protein sequence: CASSTRQNEKLFF.

This clone was seen just once. The rearrangement joins TRBV6-5 to TRBJ2-5; 9 bases agree with TRBD2. The V and J ends lost 2 bases and 4 bases, in that order; junction bases with no gene match: 5. This CDR3 is built from 15 residues. Germline V gives CDR1 MNHEY, CDR2 SVGAGI. CDR3 in amino acids: CASSYEGLAGETQYF. In nucleotides, the CDR3 is TGTGCCAGCAGTTACGAGGGACTAGCAGGAGAGACCCAGTACTTC.

The chain couples TRBV15 to TRBJ1-5; tentative D call: TRBD1 (5 bases). The CDR3 has 13 residues. Between the trimmed V and J ends, which lost 3 bases and 5 bases, there was a span of 8 bases. Germline loops: CDR1 LNHNV, CDR2 YYDKDF (reference sequence). The CDR3 region has the DNA TGTGCCACCAGCAGCCAGGGCTATCAGCCCCAGCATTTT. Protein sequence: CATSSQGYQPQHF.

There are a few counts of this clone. The rearrangement uses TRBV29-1 and TRBJ2-1; 8 bases are a match to TRBD2. V shed 0 bases and J 2 bases; nucleotides not matched to a gene: 6. The germline V gene has CDR1 SQVTM and CDR2 ANQGSEA. The length of the CDR3 is 16 residues. CDR3 in amino acids: CSVEDNRRGAYNEQFF. The CDR3 DNA follows: TGCAGCGTTGAAGATAATAGGCGGGGGGCCTACAATGAGCAGTTCTTC.

The chain recombines TRBV2 with TRBJ1-2; D remains unclear. Trimming took off 1 base at V and 4 bases at J, with 13 bases between the two ends. The germline V gene has CDR1 SNHLY and CDR2 FYNNEI. There are 15 residues in the CDR3. DNA of the CDR3: TGTGCCAGCAGTGAAGAGAGCCAGTGGGGCTATGGCTACACCTTC. Translated: CASSEESQWGYGYTF.